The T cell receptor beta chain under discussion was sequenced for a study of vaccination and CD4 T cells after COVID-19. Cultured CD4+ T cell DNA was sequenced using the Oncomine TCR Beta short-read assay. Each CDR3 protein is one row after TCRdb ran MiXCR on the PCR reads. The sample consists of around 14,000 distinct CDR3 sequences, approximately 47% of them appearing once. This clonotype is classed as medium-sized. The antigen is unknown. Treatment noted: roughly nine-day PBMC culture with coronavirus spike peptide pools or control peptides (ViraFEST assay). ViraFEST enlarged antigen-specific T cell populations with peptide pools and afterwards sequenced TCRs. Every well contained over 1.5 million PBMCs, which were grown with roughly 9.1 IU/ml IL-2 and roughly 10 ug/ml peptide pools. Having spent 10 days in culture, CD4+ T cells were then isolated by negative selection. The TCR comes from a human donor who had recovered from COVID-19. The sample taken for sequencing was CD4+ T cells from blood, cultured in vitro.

The DNA for the CDR3 is TGCAGTGCTAGAAAGCGGGAGTGGGGGAATGAGCAGTTCTTC. Protein sequence: CSARKREWGNEQFF. The V gene is TRBV20-1, the J gene TRBJ2-1; 8 bases line up with TRBD2. With V trimmed by 2 bases and J by 7 bases, 7 bases remained unmatched. The CDR3 has 14 residues. CDR1 is DFQATT, CDR2 SNEGSKA, per germline (reference sequence).